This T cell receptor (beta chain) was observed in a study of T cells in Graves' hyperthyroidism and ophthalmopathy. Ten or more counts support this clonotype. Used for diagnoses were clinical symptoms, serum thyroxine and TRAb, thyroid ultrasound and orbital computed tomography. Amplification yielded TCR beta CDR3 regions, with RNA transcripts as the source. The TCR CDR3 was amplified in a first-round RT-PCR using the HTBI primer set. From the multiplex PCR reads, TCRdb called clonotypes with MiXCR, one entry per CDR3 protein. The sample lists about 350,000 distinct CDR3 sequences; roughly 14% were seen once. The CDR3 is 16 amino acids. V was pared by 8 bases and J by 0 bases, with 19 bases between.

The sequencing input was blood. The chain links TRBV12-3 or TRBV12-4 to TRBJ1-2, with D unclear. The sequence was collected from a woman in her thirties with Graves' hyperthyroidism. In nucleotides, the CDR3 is TGTGCCAGCGGATCCTCTCACAGAGCCACTAACTATGGCTACACCTTC. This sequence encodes CASGSSHRATNYGYTF.